These 27 T cell receptor beta chains came from one sample sequenced in a study of T cells after yellow fever vaccination. Each CDR3 protein gets one entry after TCRdb re-called the 5' RACE reads with MiXCR. The data show around 72,000 distinct CDR3 sequences, around 7.7% seen once. Sample: CD8+ T cells sorted from PBMCs, taken 10 to 11 days after the first yellow fever vaccination. The source is a man between 18 and 29 years old who received the YFV17D yellow fever vaccine.

This chain connects TRBV4-3 to TRBJ1-1; no clear D. Trimming shortened V by 0 bases and J by 1 base, and 18 bases separated the two germline ends. Germline V gene sequence: CDR1 LGHNA, CDR2 YSLEER. CDR3 length: 18 residues. CDR3 DNA sequence: TGCGCCAGCAGCCAAGAACTGCCTCCTGTGCGGGGGAACACTGAAGCTTTCTTT. Amino acid sequence: CASSQELPPVRGNTEAFF.

This clonotype was observed many times. The chain couples TRBV5-1 to TRBJ1-1; D is perhaps TRBD1 (5 bases). Trimming removed 4 bases at V and 0 bases at J, with 16 bases between. The CDR3 totals 16 residues. Germline CDR1 SGHRS, CDR2 YFSETQ. CDR3 region: CASSRTPSTVNTEAFF. The CDR3 region has the DNA TGCGCCAGCAGCCGAACCCCGTCGACAGTGAACACTGAAGCTTTCTTT. The whole variable domain, filled in from reference TRBV5-1 and TRBJ1-1, reads KAGVTQTPRYLIKTRGQQVTLSCSPISGHRSVSWYQQTPGQGLQFLFEYFSETQRNKGNFPGRFSGRQFSNSRSEMNVSTLELGDSALYLCASSRTPSTVNTEAFFGQGTRLTVV.

The V call is TRBV27, the J call TRBJ2-3, with a tentative D call TRBD1 (6 bases). This CDR3 comprises 14 residues. Germline CDR1 is MNHEY and CDR2 is SMNVEV (reference sequence). The V gene lost 7 bases and the J gene lost 2 bases, with 13 bases spanning the gap. The CDR3 reads CASTETGLTDTQYF. The CDR3 DNA reads TGTGCCAGCACCGAGACAGGTCTCACAGATACGCAGTATTTT.

This chain uses TRBV12-3 or TRBV12-4 with TRBJ2-2; D unclear. The CDR3 loop spans 15 amino acids. V lost 4 bases to trimming and J lost 3 bases, with 12 bases between them. The CDR3 loop reads CASSSGPKYTGELFF. Here the CDR3 DNA reads TGTGCCAGCAGTTCTGGTCCTAAGTACACCGGGGAGCTGTTTTTT.

This clonotype was observed many times. The chain links TRBV20-1 to TRBJ2-1; D is perhaps TRBD2 (7 bases). With 0 bases removed from V and 3 bases from J, the gap between germline ends came to 15 bases. Germline lookup yields CDR1 DFQATT and CDR2 SNEGSKA (reference sequence). This CDR3 is built from 16 residues. For the CDR3, the DNA is TGCAGTGCTAGAGATCCCGCGGGGGCGGTCTACAATGAGCAGTTCTTC. It is translated as CSARDPAGAVYNEQFF.

This clonotype was recorded many times. The V gene is TRBV4-2, the J gene TRBJ2-1; no clear D. The length of the CDR3 is 16 residues. CDR1 is LGHNA, CDR2 YNFKEQ, per germline. Trimming cost V 8 bases and J 0 bases, with 17 bases left between them. CDR3 sequence: CASEETGRRSYNEQFF. For the CDR3, the DNA is TGTGCCAGCGAGGAAACCGGGCGGCGCTCCTACAATGAGCAGTTCTTC.

About this clonotype: Given a much more abundant clone one base away, this may be a read error. The J gene is TRBJ1-5, the V gene TRBV4-3; 7 bases match TRBD1. The CDR3 runs to 16 residues. Germline V gene lookup returns CDR1 LGHNA and CDR2 YSLEER. After removal of 0 bases from V and 6 bases from J, the junction contained 8 bases not matched to a gene. The CDR3 sequence is CASSQDRGNGSQPQHF. The CDR3 DNA is TGCGCCAGCAGCCAAGACAGGGGGAATGGCAGTCAGCCCCAGCATTTT.

Ten or more counts support this clonotype. The V gene is TRBV4-1, the J gene TRBJ2-3, with 11 bases matching TRBD1. The V gene end was trimmed by 4 bases and the J gene end by 5 bases; junction bases not matched to a gene: 5. CDR1 and CDR2 (germline): MGHRA, YSYEKL. The CDR3 sequence is 15 residues long. The CDR3 coding sequence is TGCGCCAGCAGCCTTGGGACAGGGGGTTTAGATACGCAGTATTTT. This encodes CASSLGTGGLDTQYF.

There are many counts of this clonotype. The chain combines TRBV4-1 with TRBJ2-1; 8 nucleotides line up with TRBD2. The CDR3 runs 16 residues. Germline V gene sequence: CDR1 MGHRA, CDR2 YSYEKL. V shed 1 base and J 1 base; nucleotides not matched to a gene: 3. This CDR3 is CASSQGVAGSYNEQFF. In nucleotides, the CDR3 is TGCGCCAGCAGCCAAGGGGTAGCGGGGTCCTACAATGAGCAGTTCTTC.

At least ten counts were recorded for this clonotype. The genes are TRBV6-2 or TRBV6-3 and TRBJ2-3; D remains ambiguous. The CDR3 totals 13 residues. Germline assignment: CDR1 MNHEY and CDR2 SVGEGT. Trimming took off 6 bases at V and 6 bases at J, with 13 bases between the two ends. This chain's CDR3 is CASSYAAWDTQYF. The DNA of the CDR3 is TGTGCCAGCAGCTACGCAGCATGGGATACGCAGTATTTT.

The rearrangement links TRBV7-6 to TRBJ1-6; TRBD1 is a possible D gene (5 bases). V lost 5 bases and J 9 bases, leaving 11 bases between the germline ends. The CDR3 contains 13 residues. Germline CDR1 and CDR2: SGHVS and FNYEAQ. CDR3: CASSGTGVSPLHF. The CDR3, as DNA: TGTGCCAGCAGCGGAACAGGAGTTTCACCCCTCCACTTT.

This clonotype showed up many times. This chain connects TRBV4-1 to TRBJ1-6; TRBD1 might be the D (6 bases). CDR1 is MGHRA, CDR2 YSYEKL, per germline. The CDR3 spans 16 residues. The V and J ends lost 10 bases and 6 bases respectively, with 22 bases between them. For the CDR3, the DNA is TGCGCCACCTCACCATTCCACAGGGAGGGTAATTCACCCCTCCACTTT. Amino acid sequence: CATSPFHREGNSPLHF.

J is TRBJ1-2 and V is TRBV4-3; D possibly corresponds to TRBD1 (6 bases). The germline gives CDR1 LGHNA, CDR2 YSLEER. The CDR3 has 16 amino acids. Trimming shortened V by 5 bases and J by 3 bases, and 19 bases separated the two germline ends. The CDR3 spells CASSAQPGARHYGYTF. The CDR3 coding sequence is TGCGCCAGCAGCGCACAGCCAGGGGCTCGGCACTATGGCTACACCTTC.

The chain carries TRBV9 and TRBJ2-3; 9 bases line up with TRBD1. The length of the CDR3 is 16 residues. Germline CDR1 and CDR2: SGDLS and YYNGEE. Trimming at V came to 0 bases and at J to 2 bases, leaving 4 bases not matched to a gene. The CDR3 coding sequence is TGTGCCAGCAGCGTAGTCGGACAGGGGCTCACAGATACGCAGTATTTT. It specifies CASSVVGQGLTDTQYF.

This clonotype was seen ten or more times. V gene TRBV6-5 combines with J gene TRBJ2-2, with a tentative D call TRBD2 (5 bases). The germline V gene has CDR1 MNHEY and CDR2 SVGAGI. V was cut by 2 bases and J by 5 bases, with 9 bases left in between. This CDR3 has 14 amino acids. The CDR3 sequence: CASSYGSTTGELFF. CDR3 coding DNA: TGTGCCAGCAGTTACGGGAGCACGACCGGGGAGCTGTTTTTT.

This clonotype was picked up many times. V gene TRBV20-1 combines with J gene TRBJ1-2; D gene ambiguous. The length of the CDR3 is 13 residues. Trimming left V 0 bases short and J 2 bases short, with 7 bases between. CDR1 is DFQATT and CDR2 is SNEGSKA in the germline V gene (reference sequence). The CDR3 reads CSAREKENYGYTF. The CDR3 coding sequence is TGCAGTGCTAGAGAGAAGGAAAACTATGGCTACACCTTC.

This clonotype was seen only a few times. The gene calls are TRBV7-3 and TRBJ2-1; TRBD2 is a possible D gene (5 bases). Per germline, CDR1 SGHTA and CDR2 FQGTGA. The ends were cut back, 2 bases at V and 2 bases at J, with 13 bases in the middle. The CDR3 has 16 residues. The CDR3: CASSLEGRVAYNEQFF. The CDR3 nucleotides are TGTGCCAGCAGCTTAGAGGGTAGGGTTGCCTACAATGAGCAGTTCTTC.

This clonotype was found many times. The gene calls are TRBV7-9 and TRBJ2-5, with 7 bases matching TRBD2. V was pared by 2 bases and J by 5 bases, with 8 bases of the junction left unmatched. The CDR3 consists of 15 residues. Per the germline V gene, CDR1 is SEHNR and CDR2 is FQNEAQ (reference sequence). The CDR3 DNA sequence: TGTGCCAGCAGCTTACCCCCGCAGGGAGGGGAGACCCAGTACTTC. Translation: CASSLPPQGGETQYF.

This clonotype was detected only a few times. This sequence joins TRBV12-5 and TRBJ1-3; D remains ambiguous. The length of the CDR3 is 14 residues. Looked up from germline, CDR1 is LGHNT and CDR2 is FRNRAP. Trimming removed 4 bases from V and 5 bases from J, with 12 bases in between. The CDR3 protein is CASGSDGERNTIYF. CDR3 DNA: TGTGCTAGTGGTTCGGACGGAGAGCGAAACACCATATATTTT.

This clonotype was seen repeatedly, ten times or more. The chain links TRBV4-1 to TRBJ1-4; D not certain. CDR3 size: 12 residues. CDR1 is MGHRA and CDR2 is YSYEKL in the germline V gene. Trimming pared 5 bases from V and 9 bases from J, leaving 10 bases between. The CDR3 here is CASSMREKKLFF. CDR3 nucleotides: TGCGCCAGCAGCATGAGGGAGAAAAAACTGTTTTTT.

This clonotype appeared many times. The genes are TRBV29-1 and TRBJ2-2; D is uncertain. CDR1 is SQVTM, CDR2 ANQGSEA, per germline. V was cut by 4 bases and J by 0 bases, with 9 bases left in between. CDR3 length equals 14 residues. CDR3: CSVVGDPNTGELFF. The CDR3 DNA reads TGCAGCGTTGTAGGAGACCCGAACACCGGGGAGCTGTTTTTT.

The table lists this clonotype with a few counts. The V gene is TRBV21-1, the J gene TRBJ1-1; the tabulated D call, TRBD1, remains unverified against the DNA. TRBV21-1 corresponds to a pseudogene. The CDR3 extends over 18 amino acids. CDR3 region: CASTPRVGGGCGDTEAFF. CDR3 nucleotide sequence: TGTGCCAGCACCCCACGAGTCGGGGGTGGGTGTGGGGACACTGAAGCTTTCTTT.

This clonotype was seen a handful of times. The rearrangement joins TRBV7-9 to TRBJ2-3; 9 positions agree with TRBD2. The ends lost 6 bases at V and 6 bases at J; junction bases unmatched: 10. The CDR3 covers 15 residues. The germline V gene encodes CDR1 SEHNR and CDR2 FQNEAQ (reference sequence). The CDR3 loop is CASRNTAGGRDTQYF. CDR3 coding DNA: TGTGCCAGCAGGAATACAGCGGGGGGCAGGGATACGCAGTATTTT.

In this sample, this clonotype turned up a few times. The chain is built from TRBV5-1 and TRBJ2-3, with D perhaps matching TRBD1 (6 bases). Trimming pared 5 bases from V and 3 bases from J, leaving 19 bases between. The germline CDR1 and CDR2 sequences are SGHRS and YFSETQ. The CDR3 contains 16 residues. The CDR3 is CASSWIPQGLTDTQYF. CDR3 nucleotides: TGCGCCAGCAGTTGGATCCCTCAGGGGCTTACAGATACGCAGTATTTT.

The CDR3 region is CASSLGTESTNTEAFF. The CDR3, as DNA: TGTGCCAGCAGCCTCGGGACAGAATCTACTAACACTGAAGCTTTCTTT. The chain couples TRBV6-2 or TRBV6-3 to TRBJ1-1; TRBD1 matches at 7 bases. The germline V gene has CDR1 MNHEY and CDR2 SVGEGT. Trimming cost V 6 bases and J 2 bases; bases outside gene matches: 12. The CDR3 is made up of 16 amino acids.

The chain employs TRBV4-1 and TRBJ1-1, with D uncertain. The CDR3 has 15 residues. Trimming stripped 1 base from V and 1 base from J, with 10 bases between. Germline V gene data show CDR1 as MGHRA and CDR2 as YSYEKL. CDR3 residues: CASSQASTGNTEAFF. In nucleotides, the CDR3 is TGCGCCAGCAGCCAAGCCTCGACCGGGAACACTGAAGCTTTCTTT.

J is TRBJ1-3 and V is TRBV4-1, with D uncertain. Trimming pared 0 bases from V and 8 bases from J, leaving 14 bases between. The V gene's germline CDR1 is MGHRA and CDR2 YSYEKL. The CDR3 spans 15 residues. CDR3 nucleotide sequence: TGCGCCAGCAGCCAAGAATTCCGGAACAGCTACACCATATATTTT. This gives the protein CASSQEFRNSYTIYF.